This entry concerns a single TCR beta chain. The data stem from a study of T cell responses to AZD1222 COVID-19 vaccine. The assay was immunoSEQ multiplex PCR, and TCRdb's table has in-frame clones only and misses some. The table includes some 170,000 clones, 90% to 95% detected once. The source was peripheral blood, collected on day 0 of AZD1222 vaccination. This receptor was taken from an adult in good health.

CDR3 nucleotide sequence: TGTGCCAGCAGCCTGGGACTAGTGGCGGAGCTGTTTTTT. Translation gives CASSLGLVAELFF. The chain recombines TRBV11-1 with TRBJ2-2; 8 bases align to TRBD2. This CDR3 region has 13 residues. The J segment lost 10 bases and the V segment lost 5 bases, leaving 6 bases of the junction unmatched. Germline CDR1 SGHAT, CDR2 FQDESV (reference sequence). The full variable domain, its missing parts supplied by reference TRBV11-1 and TRBJ2-2, is EAEVAQSPRYKITEKSQAVAFWCDPISGHATLYWYRQILGQGPELLVQFQDESVVDDSQLPKDRFSAERLKGVDSTLKIQPAELGDSAMYLCASSLGLVAELFFGEGSRLTVL.